This T cell receptor beta chain was sequenced for a study of identifying expanded T cells in peripheral blood. Notes on the study in general: Differentially abundant clones: 0.95 to 1.5 between replicates, around 16 at two to three weeks, less than 25 at four. Clone count variance between approximately 2-week samples rose with total template count.

Healthy donors had no documented immune events, such as infections, while sampled. The CDR3 length is 14 residues. Germline V lookup: CDR1 SQVTM, CDR2 ANQGSEA. Trimming took 5 bases from V and 6 from J; bases not matched to a gene: 8. The assay was immunoSEQ multiplex PCR, and TCRdb's table has in-frame clones only and misses some. This sample has 65,000 to 95,000 clones, with roughly 84% found just once. As to this clone: The target antigen is unknown.

The TCR sequence derives from a person aged 18 to 75 in good health. The gene calls are TRBV29-1 and TRBJ2-1; 9 bases are a match to TRBD1. Sequencing was done on a sample of blood. This CDR3 is CSVRRGQGGNEQFF. The CDR3 coding sequence is TGCAGCGTTCGTAGGGGACAGGGAGGCAATGAGCAGTTCTTC.